This TCR beta chain was sequenced during a study of cytomegalovirus exposure and HLA in healthy donors. General observations from the study: The authors later found most CMV-associated TCR beta chains appeared HLA-restricted. Analysis was performed later, and it showed HLA-associated TCR beta chains to be more clonally expanded than equally common others. Analyzed later, association rates of TCRs varied across HLA loci, with DRB1 most and HLA-C fewest.

Note on this clone: Its specificity is unknown.

Primers for the PCR totalled 60 Vbeta and 13 Jbeta. Clones were sequenced by immunoSEQ multiplex PCR, and TCRdb holds only the in-frame ones, with some missing. The repertoire holds about 120,000 clones, with over 9.5% as singletons. Germline lookup yields CDR1 MNHNS and CDR2 SASEGT. The CDR3 is 15 residues long. With 6 bases clipped from V and 0 bases from J, the junction kept 6 bases outside the gene matches. The sample taken for sequencing was PBMCs. The receptor was isolated from a woman between 18 and 30 years old in good health and CMV-seropositive. The V and J genes are TRBV6-1 and TRBJ1-1, with TRBD1 matching over 8 bases. Here the CDR3 reads CASRDREGMNTEAFF. The CDR3 DNA follows: TGTGCCAGCAGGGACAGGGAGGGAATGAACACTGAAGCTTTCTTT.